These 22 T cell receptor beta chains share one sample of origin, sequenced in a study of blood T cells in healthy people across ages. The second PCR ran roughly 6 to 12 cycles with a sample-barcoded 5' primer and J-beta primers. Each CDR3 protein is one row after TCRdb ran MiXCR on the 5' RACE reads. The sample lists 920,000 or so distinct CDR3 sequences, more than 40% occurring once. The sample taken for sequencing was blood. Every receptor here comes from a woman aged 55-75 years in good health.

The chain carries TRBV4-2 and TRBJ2-1, with 10 bases fitting TRBD2. The CDR3 has 17 amino acids. The germline CDR1 and CDR2 sequences are LGHNA and YNFKEQ. Unmatched junction bases numbered 11, after V lost 1 base and J lost 8 bases. This CDR3 reads CASSQGAGGGSGDEQFF. In nucleotides, the CDR3 is TGTGCCAGCAGCCAAGGAGCGGGAGGGGGATCGGGAGATGAGCAGTTCTTC.

A few counts support this clonotype. The chain links TRBV3-1 to TRBJ2-7, with TRBD2 matching 10 bases. V was clipped by 3 bases and J by 6 bases; unmatched bases: 8. CDR1 LGHDT and CDR2 YNNKEL come from the germline V gene (reference sequence). CDR3 length: 15 residues. CDR3 bases: TGTGCCAGCAGCCAGCGAGCGGGAGGGCCTGGCGAGCAGTACTTC. This encodes CASSQRAGGPGEQYF.

V and J are TRBV14 and TRBJ2-3; tentative D call: TRBD2 (6 bases). CDR3 size: 16 residues. The germline V gene has CDR1 SGHDN and CDR2 FVKESK. V was shortened by 0 bases and J by 3 bases, with 13 bases between the two germline ends. Here the CDR3 DNA reads TGTGCCAGCAGCCAAGAAACGGGAGTATCGACAGATACGCAGTATTTT. It specifies CASSQETGVSTDTQYF.

To note about this clonotype: At one end, the junction sequence differs from germline, possibly due to a read error. The V call is TRBV9, the J call TRBJ2-5, with D perhaps matching TRBD1 (7 bases). The germline V gene has CDR1 SGDLS and CDR2 YYNGEE. The CDR3 extends over 14 amino acids. The CDR3 bases are TGTGCCAGCAGCCAAGGACAGGTCCGGGAGATCCAGTACTTC. It is translated as CASSQGQVREIQYF.

The V and J genes are TRBV29-1 and TRBJ2-1; TRBD1 matches at 9 bases. Germline V gives CDR1 SQVTM, CDR2 ANQGSEA. CDR3 length: 13 residues. V gave up 2 bases and J gave up 6 bases; unmatched junction bases: 2. CDR3 sequence (DNA): TGCAGCGTTGAAACGGACAGGGGCAATGAGCAGTTCTTC. Protein sequence: CSVETDRGNEQFF.

This clonotype came up a few times. The chain links TRBV5-1 to TRBJ2-3, with 9 bases identical to TRBD1. CDR3 length: 15 amino acids. Trimming removed 2 bases from V and 5 bases from J; junction bases left unmatched: 6. Per the germline V gene, CDR1 is SGHRS and CDR2 is YFSETQ. DNA for the CDR3: TGCGCCAGCAGCTTAAACAGGGGGCGCGGAGATACGCAGTATTTT. Protein: CASSLNRGRGDTQYF.

The chain recombines TRBV13 with TRBJ1-2; D may be TRBD1 (5 bases). The CDR3 spans 16 residues. Germline assignment: CDR1 PRHDT and CDR2 FYEKMQ (reference sequence). Deletions cut 7 bases from V and 5 bases from J, with 23 bases between. The CDR3 protein is CASTQRLGTDIYGYTF. The CDR3, as DNA: TGTGCCAGCACCCAAAGATTGGGGACGGATATATATGGCTACACCTTC.

The chain combines TRBV18 with TRBJ2-5; D is uncertain. CDR1 and CDR2 (germline): KGHSH, LQKENI. The CDR3 extends over 12 amino acids. The V gene lost 0 bases and the J gene lost 5 bases, with 4 bases spanning the gap. DNA for the CDR3: TGTGCCAGCTCACCACCGCTGGAGACCCAGTACTTC. This codes for CASSPPLETQYF.

This clonotype was observed many times. The chain carries TRBV3-1 and TRBJ2-5; D may be TRBD2 (6 bases). This CDR3 contains 13 residues. Germline V gene sequence: CDR1 LGHDT, CDR2 YNNKEL (reference sequence). V lost 4 bases and J 3 bases, leaving 9 bases between the germline ends. The CDR3 protein is CASSRGGEETQYF. In nucleotides, the CDR3 is TGTGCCAGCAGCCGCGGCGGGGAAGAGACCCAGTACTTC.

V gene TRBV12-3 or TRBV12-4 combines with J gene TRBJ2-7; D is possibly TRBD1 (6 bases). The V end lost 7 bases, the J end lost 7 bases, and 14 bases lay between the germline ends. This CDR3 region has 12 residues. Here the CDR3 DNA reads TGTGCCAGCATGGGGGCCCCTTGGGAGCAGTACTTC. Its protein is CASMGAPWEQYF.

The gene calls are TRBV5-6 and TRBJ2-1; the D gene is possibly TRBD2 (6 bases). The V and J ends lost 2 bases and 8 bases respectively, with 20 bases between them. The CDR3 sequence is 16 residues long. Per germline, CDR1 SGHDT and CDR2 YYEEEE. CDR3 residues: CASSLWVLMERDEQFF. The CDR3 DNA reads as TGTGCCAGCAGCTTATGGGTGCTGATGGAGCGGGATGAGCAGTTCTTC.

The J gene is TRBJ1-5, the V gene TRBV29-1; maybe TRBD1 (5 bases). The germline V gene has CDR1 SQVTM and CDR2 ANQGSEA. This CDR3 is built from 13 residues. V lost 4 bases and J 3 bases, leaving 10 bases between the germline ends. The CDR3 DNA sequence: TGCAGCGTTGGTGTACAGGCCAATCAGCCCCAGCATTTT. It is translated as CSVGVQANQPQHF.

CDR3 sequence (DNA): TGTGCCAGTAGTACCGAGGGGGCCGGGGAGCTGTTTTTT. This sequence encodes CASSTEGAGELFF. The chain joins TRBV19 to TRBJ2-2; possibly TRBD1 for D (6 bases). CDR1 LNHDA and CDR2 SQIVND come from the germline V gene (reference sequence). V dropped 4 bases and J dropped 6 bases, with 9 bases sitting between them. CDR3 length equals 13 residues.

As concerns this clonotype: A read error may produce the germline difference seen at one junction end. The chain joins TRBV5-6 to TRBJ2-3; possibly TRBD2 for D (6 bases). Germline CDR1 reads SGHDT; CDR2 reads YYEEEE. There are 16 residues in the CDR3. The CDR3 region is CVSSREGRSITDTQYF. The CDR3 DNA is TGTGTCAGCAGCCGAGAGGGGAGGTCCATCACAGATACGCAGTATTTT.

The V call is TRBV7-2, the J call TRBJ2-1; possibly TRBD2 for D (6 bases). CDR1 and CDR2 from the germline V gene are SGHTA and FQGNSA. The CDR3 covers 15 residues. V lost 1 base and J lost 4, with 11 bases in between. CDR3 region: CASSLGRAPYNEQFF. In DNA, the CDR3 is TGTGCCAGCAGCTTAGGGAGGGCCCCTTACAATGAGCAGTTCTTC.

V usage is TRBV7-9 and J usage is TRBJ1-6; no definite D call. The germline V gene has CDR1 SEHNR and CDR2 FQNEAQ (reference sequence). V lost 5 bases and J 13 bases, leaving 9 bases between the germline ends. The CDR3 loop spans 11 amino acids. The CDR3 DNA is TGTGCCAGCAGCCTGGACGGGCCCCTCCACTTT. Protein product: CASSLDGPLHF.

This clonotype has at least ten counts. The chain links TRBV29-1 to TRBJ2-2, with D perhaps matching TRBD1 (6 bases). CDR3 size: 16 residues. V shed 0 bases and J shed 1 base, with 12 bases lying between them. Per germline, CDR1 SQVTM and CDR2 ANQGSEA. The CDR3 coding sequence is TGCAGCGTTGAAGACCCCGCGACAGGGAACACCGGGGAGCTGTTTTTT. It codes for CSVEDPATGNTGELFF.

The chain joins TRBV7-9 to TRBJ2-7; D might be TRBD2 (6 bases). The V and J ends lost 4 bases and 2 bases respectively, with 18 bases between them. The germline V gene encodes CDR1 SEHNR and CDR2 FQNEAQ (reference sequence). The CDR3 spans 16 residues. CDR3 DNA sequence: TGTGCCAGCAGCTCTAACACCGGGACTGAAACCTACGAGCAGTACTTC. Translated: CASSSNTGTETYEQYF.

This clonotype was recorded a few times. This rearrangement joins TRBV7-3 to TRBJ2-3, with D perhaps assigned TRBD1 or TRBD2 (5 bases each). The CDR3 totals 16 residues. Germline V lookup: CDR1 SGHTA, CDR2 FQGTGA. V was clipped by 3 bases and J by 0 bases, with 13 bases between them. The CDR3 is CASSFSPGPSTDTQYF. In nucleotides, the CDR3 is TGTGCCAGCAGCTTTTCCCCGGGACCTAGCACAGATACGCAGTATTTT. The full variable domain, rest sourced from reference TRBV7-3 and TRBJ2-3, is GAGVSQTPSNKVTEKGKYVELRCDPISGHTALYWYRQSLGQGPEFLIYFQGTGAADDSGLPNDRFFAVRPEGSVSTLKIQRTERGDSAVYLCASSFSPGPSTDTQYFGPGTRLTVL.

This chain joins TRBV7-9 and TRBJ1-2; tentative D call: TRBD1 (5 bases). Trimming took off 5 bases at V and 4 bases at J, with 23 bases between the two ends. This CDR3 region has 17 residues. Germline-derived CDR1 and CDR2 are SEHNR and FQNEAQ (reference sequence). CDR3 amino acids: CASSPESGAGAGYGYTF. The CDR3 region has the DNA TGTGCCAGCAGCCCGGAAAGTGGGGCAGGAGCCGGCTATGGCTACACCTTC.

This clonotype was counted between two and nine times. The chain uses TRBV29-1 and TRBJ1-4, with TRBD1 matching 7 bases. With V trimmed by 3 bases and J by 3 bases, 7 bases remained unmatched. Germline loops: CDR1 SQVTM, CDR2 ANQGSEA. This CDR3 contains 15 residues. The CDR3 loop reads CSVEFEGAANEKLFF. CDR3 coding DNA: TGCAGCGTTGAGTTTGAGGGGGCCGCTAATGAAAAACTGTTTTTT.

CDR3 amino acids: CASSRMGNSAYEQYF. The CDR3 nucleotides are TGCGCCAGCAGCCGGATGGGGAATTCGGCCTACGAGCAGTACTTC. The rearrangement joins TRBV5-1 to TRBJ2-7; D unresolved. Trimming cost V 4 bases and J 2 bases, with 16 bases left between them. The CDR3 has 15 residues. Germline CDR1 SGHRS, CDR2 YFSETQ.